The source of this T cell receptor (beta chain) is a study of blood T cell repertoires in COVID-19. Whole-study context: COVID-19 samples collected from the United States, Italy and Spain covered acute and convalescent phases.

Produced via immunoSEQ multiplex PCR; TCRdb's table is partial and in-frame only. The profile shows 65,000 to 80,000 clones, 82% of them singletons. Germline loops: CDR1 LGHNT, CDR2 FRNRAP. Trimming took off 6 bases at V and 4 bases at J, with 10 bases between the two ends. The CDR3 length is 13 residues. This chain connects TRBV12-5 to TRBJ1-5; D may be TRBD1 (6 bases). The specimen was peripheral blood. The clonotype comes from a human donor in a cohort sampled during active COVID-19. The CDR3 DNA is TGTGCTAGTGGCCGGGACAATAATCAGCCCCAGCATTTT. Amino acids: CASGRDNNQPQHF.